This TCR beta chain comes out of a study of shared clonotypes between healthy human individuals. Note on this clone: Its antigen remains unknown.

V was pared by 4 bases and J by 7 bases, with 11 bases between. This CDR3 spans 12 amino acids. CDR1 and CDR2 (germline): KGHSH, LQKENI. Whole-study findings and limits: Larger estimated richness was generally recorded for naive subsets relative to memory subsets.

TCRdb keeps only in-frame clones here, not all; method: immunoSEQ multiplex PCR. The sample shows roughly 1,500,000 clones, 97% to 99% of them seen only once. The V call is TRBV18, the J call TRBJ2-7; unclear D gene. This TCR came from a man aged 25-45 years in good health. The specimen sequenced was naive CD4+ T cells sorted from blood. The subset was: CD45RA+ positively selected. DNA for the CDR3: TGTGCCAGCTCACGGGGTTTCGGAGAGCAGTACTTC. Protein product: CASSRGFGEQYF.